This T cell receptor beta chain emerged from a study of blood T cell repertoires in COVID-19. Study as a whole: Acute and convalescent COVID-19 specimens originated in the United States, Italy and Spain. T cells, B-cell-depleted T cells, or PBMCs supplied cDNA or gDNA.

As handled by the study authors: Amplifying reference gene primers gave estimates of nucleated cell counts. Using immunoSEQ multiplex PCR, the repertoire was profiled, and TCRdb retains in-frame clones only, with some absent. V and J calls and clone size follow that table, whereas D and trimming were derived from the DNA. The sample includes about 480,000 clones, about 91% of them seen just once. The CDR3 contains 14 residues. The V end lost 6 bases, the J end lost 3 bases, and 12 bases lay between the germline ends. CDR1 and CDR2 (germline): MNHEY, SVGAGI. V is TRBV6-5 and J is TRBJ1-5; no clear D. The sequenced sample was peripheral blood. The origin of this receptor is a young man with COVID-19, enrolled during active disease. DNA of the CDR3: TGTGCCAGCAGGACCGGGATCCACAATCAGCCCCAGCATTTT. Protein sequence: CASRTGIHNQPQHF.